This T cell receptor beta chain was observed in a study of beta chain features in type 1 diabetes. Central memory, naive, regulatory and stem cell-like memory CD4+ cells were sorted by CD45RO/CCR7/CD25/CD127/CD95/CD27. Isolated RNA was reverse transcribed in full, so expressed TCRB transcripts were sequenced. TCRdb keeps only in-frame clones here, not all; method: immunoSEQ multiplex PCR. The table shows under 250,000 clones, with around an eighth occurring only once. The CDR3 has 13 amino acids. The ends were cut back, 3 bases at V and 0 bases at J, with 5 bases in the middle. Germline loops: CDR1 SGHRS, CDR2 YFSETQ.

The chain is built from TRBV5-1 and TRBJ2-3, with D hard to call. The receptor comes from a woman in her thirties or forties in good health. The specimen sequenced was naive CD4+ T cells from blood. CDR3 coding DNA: TGCGCCAGCAGCTCGACTAGCACAGATACGCAGTATTTT. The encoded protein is CASSSTSTDTQYF.